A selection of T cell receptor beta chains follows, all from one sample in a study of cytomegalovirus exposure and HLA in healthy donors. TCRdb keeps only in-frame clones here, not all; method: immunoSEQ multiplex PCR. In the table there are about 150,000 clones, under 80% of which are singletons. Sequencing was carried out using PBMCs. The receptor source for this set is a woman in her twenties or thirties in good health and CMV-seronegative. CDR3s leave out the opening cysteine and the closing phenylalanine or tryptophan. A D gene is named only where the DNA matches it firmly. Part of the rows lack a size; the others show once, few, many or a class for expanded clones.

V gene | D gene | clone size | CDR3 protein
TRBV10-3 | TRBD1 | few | AISEPQGQGAETQY
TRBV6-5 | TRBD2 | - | ASSYSSGASYEQY
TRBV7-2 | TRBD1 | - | ASTSRQGNYGYT
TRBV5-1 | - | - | ASSYAGEETQY
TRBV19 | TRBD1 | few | ASNMGTEDGPQH
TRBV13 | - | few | ASSLEGHTGTEQY
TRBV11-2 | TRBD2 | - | ASSPTGTSGYNEQF
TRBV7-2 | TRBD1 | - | ASSLRTGWTEAF
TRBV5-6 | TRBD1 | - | ASSLTGTGDHQETQY
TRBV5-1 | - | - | ASSNDPGANGLT
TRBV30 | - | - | AWRLGNTEAF
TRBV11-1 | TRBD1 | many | ASSSFQGAGEQY
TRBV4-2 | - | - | ASSQQAAGANVLT
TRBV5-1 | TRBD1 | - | ASYPLDRGGVEQF
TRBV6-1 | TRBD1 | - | ASSELDRGSYEQY
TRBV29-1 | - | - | SVWAPSGPSYNEQF
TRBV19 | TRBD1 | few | ASRPDRVGRNTEAF
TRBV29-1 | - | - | SVEVNLRSTEAF
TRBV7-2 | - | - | ASSLVRSLNEKLF
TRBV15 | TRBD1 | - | ATSSGSGGYSTDTQY
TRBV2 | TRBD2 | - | ASRSDLADKQY
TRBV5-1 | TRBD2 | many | ASSSTRGGNEQF
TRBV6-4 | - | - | AGRRTEVNTEAF
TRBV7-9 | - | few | ASSPLGDNEQF
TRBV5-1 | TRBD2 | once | ASSPGGSGANVLT
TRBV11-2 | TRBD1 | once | ASSTTGRNEKLF
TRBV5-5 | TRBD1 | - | ASSLGGQANTGELF
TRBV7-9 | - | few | ASSRGETQY
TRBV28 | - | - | ATHAGVYGYT
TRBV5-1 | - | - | ASSLGPQGNTEAF
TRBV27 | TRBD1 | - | ASSQRQGGSGANVLT
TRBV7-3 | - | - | ASSPAMTGRGAGANVLT
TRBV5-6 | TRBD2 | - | ASSRDYYEQY
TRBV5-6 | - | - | ASSLGTGEQY
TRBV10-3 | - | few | AISAQRGSQETQY
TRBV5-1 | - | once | ASSFASSGDEQF
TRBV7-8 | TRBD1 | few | ASSPPGGRGNTIY
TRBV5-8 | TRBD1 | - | ASSLGARQGINEQF
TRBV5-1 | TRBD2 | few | ASSPLQRGNTGELF
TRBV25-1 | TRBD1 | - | ASSGGDRAVEQY
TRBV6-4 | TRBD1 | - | ASDQTGGHEKLF
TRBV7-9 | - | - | ASSRPGNTEAF
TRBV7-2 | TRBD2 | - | ASSRTSGGAWEQF
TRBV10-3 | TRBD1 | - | AISESTGRTEAF
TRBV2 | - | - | ASSENGGATNQPQH
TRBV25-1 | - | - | ASSSRVAGPQH
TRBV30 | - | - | AWSSSGMSYT
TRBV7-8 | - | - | ASSLALGTLGEAF
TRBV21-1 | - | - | ASSSPFGGSSYNEQF
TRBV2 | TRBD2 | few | ASSLGRGRTGELF
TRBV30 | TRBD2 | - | AWSGTSGLSYEQY
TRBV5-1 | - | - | ASSLKSGESPLH
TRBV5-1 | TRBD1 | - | ASSLGLGQTNYGYT
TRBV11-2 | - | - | ASSLPEGGGEQY
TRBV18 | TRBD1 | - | ASSPRGGASYGYT